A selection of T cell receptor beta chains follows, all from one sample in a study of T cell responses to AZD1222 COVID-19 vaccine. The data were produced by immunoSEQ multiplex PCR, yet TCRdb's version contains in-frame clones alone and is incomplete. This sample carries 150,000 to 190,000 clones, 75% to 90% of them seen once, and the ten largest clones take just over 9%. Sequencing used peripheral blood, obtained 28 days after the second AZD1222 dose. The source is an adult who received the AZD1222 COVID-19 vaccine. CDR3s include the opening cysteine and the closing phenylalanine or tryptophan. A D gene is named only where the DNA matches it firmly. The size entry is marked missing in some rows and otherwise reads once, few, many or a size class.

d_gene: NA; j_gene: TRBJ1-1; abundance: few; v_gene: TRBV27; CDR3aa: CASSLSADSTEAFF; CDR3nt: TGTGCCAGCAGTTTATCGGCGGACAGCACTGAAGCTTTCTTT
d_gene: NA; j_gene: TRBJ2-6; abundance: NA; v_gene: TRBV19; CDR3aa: CASSIIGTREPGANVLTF; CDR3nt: TGTGCCAGTAGTATTATCGGAACCAGGGAGCCTGGGGCCAACGTCCTGACTTTC
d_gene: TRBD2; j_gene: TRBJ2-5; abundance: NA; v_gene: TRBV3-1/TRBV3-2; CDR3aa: CASSQGLAGGQETQYF; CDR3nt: TGTGCCAGCAGCCAGGGACTAGCGGGAGGGCAAGAGACCCAGTACTTC
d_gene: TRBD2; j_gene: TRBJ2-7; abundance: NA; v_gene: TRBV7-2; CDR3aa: CASRIGGPAGGYEQYF; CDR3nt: TGTGCCAGCAGAATAGGAGGTCCAGCGGGAGGCTACGAGCAGTACTTC
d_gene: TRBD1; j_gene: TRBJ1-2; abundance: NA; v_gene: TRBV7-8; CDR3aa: CASSLEIRTGGGYTF; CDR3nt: TGTGCCAGCAGCTTAGAGATCAGGACAGGGGGAGGCTACACCTTC
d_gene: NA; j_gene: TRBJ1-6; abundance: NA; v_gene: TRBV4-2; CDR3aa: CASSQYREGNSPLHF; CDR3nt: TGTGCCAGCAGCCAGTACAGGGAGGGAAATTCACCCCTCCACTTT
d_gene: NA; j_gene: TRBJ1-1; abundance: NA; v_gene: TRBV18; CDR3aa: CASSPADSPEAFF; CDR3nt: TGTGCCAGCTCACCCGCGGACAGTCCCGAAGCTTTCTTT
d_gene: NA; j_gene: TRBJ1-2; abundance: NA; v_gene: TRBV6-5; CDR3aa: CASGKIRGAYGYTF; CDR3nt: TGTGCCAGCGGTAAAATCAGGGGAGCCTATGGCTACACCTTC
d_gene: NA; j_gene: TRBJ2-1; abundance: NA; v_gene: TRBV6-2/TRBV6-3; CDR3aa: CASSLLGYNEQFF; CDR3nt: TGTGCCAGCAGCTTACTAGGGTACAATGAGCAGTTCTTC
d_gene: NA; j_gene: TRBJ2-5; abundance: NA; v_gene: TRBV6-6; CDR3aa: CASSFGSGVGGETQYF; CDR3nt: TGTGCCAGCAGTTTTGGCTCCGGAGTGGGCGGGGAGACCCAGTACTTC
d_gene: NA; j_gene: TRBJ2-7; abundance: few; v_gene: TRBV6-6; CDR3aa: CASRFGEYYEQYF; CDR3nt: TGTGCCAGCAGGTTTGGGGAGTACTACGAGCAGTACTTC
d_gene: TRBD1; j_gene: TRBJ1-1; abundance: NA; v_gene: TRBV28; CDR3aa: CASSVRTGLAFF; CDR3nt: TGTGCCAGCAGTGTTCGGACAGGGCTAGCTTTCTTT
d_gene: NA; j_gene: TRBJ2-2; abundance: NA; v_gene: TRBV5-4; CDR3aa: CASSSGGGINTGELFF; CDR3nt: TGTGCCAGCAGCTCGGGGGGCGGGATTAACACCGGGGAGCTGTTTTTT
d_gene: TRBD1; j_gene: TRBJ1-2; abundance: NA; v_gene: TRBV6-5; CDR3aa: CASKTGANYGYTF; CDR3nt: TGTGCCAGCAAAACAGGGGCTAACTATGGCTACACCTTC
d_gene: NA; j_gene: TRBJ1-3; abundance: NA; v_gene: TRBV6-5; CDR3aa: CASTRFPSGNTIYF; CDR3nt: TGTGCCAGCACTAGGTTTCCCTCTGGAAACACCATATATTTT
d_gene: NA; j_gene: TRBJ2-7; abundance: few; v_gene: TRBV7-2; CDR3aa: CASSLAARKSSYEQYF; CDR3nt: TGTGCCAGCAGCTTAGCGGCGCGCAAAAGCTCCTACGAGCAGTACTTC
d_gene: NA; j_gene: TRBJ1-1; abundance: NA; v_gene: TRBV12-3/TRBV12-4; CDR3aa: CASSPRTSTQAFF; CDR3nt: TGTGCCAGCAGTCCCCGGACGTCTACCCAAGCTTTCTTT
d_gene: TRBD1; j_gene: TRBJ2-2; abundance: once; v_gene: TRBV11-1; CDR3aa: CASSFRLTGEELFF; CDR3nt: TGTGCCAGCAGCTTTCGACTGACAGGGGAGGAGCTGTTTTTT
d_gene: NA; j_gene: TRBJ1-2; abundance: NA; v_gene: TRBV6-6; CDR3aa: CASSYSGTYGYTF; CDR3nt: TGTGCCAGCAGTTACTCAGGAACCTATGGCTACACCTTC
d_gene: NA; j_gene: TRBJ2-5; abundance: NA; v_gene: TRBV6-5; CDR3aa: CASRSLITVRETQYF; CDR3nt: TGTGCCAGCAGGTCATTGATTACAGTACGGGAGACCCAGTACTTC
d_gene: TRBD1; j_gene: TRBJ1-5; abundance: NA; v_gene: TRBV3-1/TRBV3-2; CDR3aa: CASSLGAQGGNQPQHF; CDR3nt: TGTGCCAGCAGCCTGGGGGCCCAGGGGGGCAATCAGCCCCAGCATTTT
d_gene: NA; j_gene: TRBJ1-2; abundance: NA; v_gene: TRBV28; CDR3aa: CASSSTGSAHYGYTF; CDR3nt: TGTGCCAGCAGCTCAACGGGATCTGCCCACTATGGCTACACCTTC
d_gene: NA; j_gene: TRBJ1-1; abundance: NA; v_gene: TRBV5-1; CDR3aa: CASSTGRGTPEAFF; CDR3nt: TGCGCCAGCAGCACTGGTCGTGGGACGCCTGAAGCTTTCTTT
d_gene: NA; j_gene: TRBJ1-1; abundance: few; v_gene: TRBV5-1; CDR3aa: CASSSVSNTEAFF; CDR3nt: TGCGCCAGCAGCTCCGTGAGTAACACTGAAGCTTTCTTT
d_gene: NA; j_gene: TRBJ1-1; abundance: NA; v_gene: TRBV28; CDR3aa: CASSPVRENTEAFF; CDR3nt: TGTGCCAGCAGTCCTGTACGAGAGAACACTGAAGCTTTCTTT
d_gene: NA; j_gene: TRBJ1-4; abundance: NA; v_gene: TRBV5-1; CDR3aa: CASSYQAGGDEKLFF; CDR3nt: TGCGCCAGCAGCTACCAAGCCGGGGGAGATGAAAAACTGTTTTTT
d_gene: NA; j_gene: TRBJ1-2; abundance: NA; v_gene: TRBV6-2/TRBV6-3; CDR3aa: CASSYPTTNYGYTF; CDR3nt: TGTGCCAGCAGTTATCCGACAACTAACTATGGCTACACCTTC
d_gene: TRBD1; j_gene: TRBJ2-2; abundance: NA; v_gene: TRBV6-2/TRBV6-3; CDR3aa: CASSDRVTGELFF; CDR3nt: TGTGCCAGCAGTGACAGGGTCACCGGGGAGCTGTTTTTT
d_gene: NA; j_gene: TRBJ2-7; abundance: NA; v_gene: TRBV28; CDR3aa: CASSPPDSDYEQYF; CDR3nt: TGTGCCAGCAGTCCCCCGGACTCGGACTACGAGCAGTACTTC
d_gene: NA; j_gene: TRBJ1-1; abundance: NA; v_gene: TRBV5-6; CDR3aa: CASGPGVNTEAFF; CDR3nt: TGTGCCAGCGGTCCAGGCGTGAACACTGAAGCTTTCTTT
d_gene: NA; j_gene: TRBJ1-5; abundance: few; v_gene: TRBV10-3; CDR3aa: CAISESTGFSNQPQHF; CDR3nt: TGTGCCATCAGTGAGTCGACGGGTTTTTCCAATCAGCCCCAGCATTTT
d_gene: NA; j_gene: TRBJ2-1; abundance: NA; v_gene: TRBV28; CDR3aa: CASQSTHNEQFF; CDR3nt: TGTGCCAGTCAGTCTACACACAATGAGCAGTTCTTC
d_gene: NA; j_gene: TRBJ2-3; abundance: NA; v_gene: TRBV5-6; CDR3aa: CASSRFRVERRSSTDTQYF; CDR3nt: TGTGCCAGCAGCCGCTTTAGGGTAGAGAGACGTTCTAGCACAGATACGCAGTATTTT
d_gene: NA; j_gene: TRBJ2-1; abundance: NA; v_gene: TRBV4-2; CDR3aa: CASSQESSGTRDEQFF; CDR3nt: TGTGCCAGCAGCCAAGAGTCGTCAGGTACAAGGGATGAGCAGTTCTTC
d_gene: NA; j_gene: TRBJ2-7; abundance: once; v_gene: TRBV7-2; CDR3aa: CASSSQGGSEQYF; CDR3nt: TGTGCCAGCAGCTCCCAGGGGGGGAGCGAGCAGTACTTC
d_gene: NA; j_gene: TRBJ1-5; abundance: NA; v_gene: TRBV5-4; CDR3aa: CASSLGGVGQPQHF; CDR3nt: TGTGCCAGCAGCTTGGGGGGGGTAGGTCAGCCCCAGCATTTT
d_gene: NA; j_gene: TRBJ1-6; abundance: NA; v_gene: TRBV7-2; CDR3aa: CASTPRGGIGNSPLHF; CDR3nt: TGTGCCAGCACACCCCGCGGGGGGATCGGTAATTCACCCCTCCACTTT
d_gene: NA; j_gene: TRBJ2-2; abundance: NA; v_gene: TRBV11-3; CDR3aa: CASSRTDGELFF; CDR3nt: TGTGCCAGCAGCCGGACAGACGGGGAGCTGTTTTTT
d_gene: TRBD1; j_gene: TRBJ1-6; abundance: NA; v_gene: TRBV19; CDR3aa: CASSPGTENSPLHF; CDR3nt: TGTGCCAGTAGTCCCGGGACAGAGAATTCACCCCTCCACTTT
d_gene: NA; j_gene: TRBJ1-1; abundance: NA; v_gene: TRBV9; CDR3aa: CASSVGVKSGEAFF; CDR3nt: TGTGCCAGCAGCGTAGGGGTCAAATCTGGTGAAGCTTTCTTT